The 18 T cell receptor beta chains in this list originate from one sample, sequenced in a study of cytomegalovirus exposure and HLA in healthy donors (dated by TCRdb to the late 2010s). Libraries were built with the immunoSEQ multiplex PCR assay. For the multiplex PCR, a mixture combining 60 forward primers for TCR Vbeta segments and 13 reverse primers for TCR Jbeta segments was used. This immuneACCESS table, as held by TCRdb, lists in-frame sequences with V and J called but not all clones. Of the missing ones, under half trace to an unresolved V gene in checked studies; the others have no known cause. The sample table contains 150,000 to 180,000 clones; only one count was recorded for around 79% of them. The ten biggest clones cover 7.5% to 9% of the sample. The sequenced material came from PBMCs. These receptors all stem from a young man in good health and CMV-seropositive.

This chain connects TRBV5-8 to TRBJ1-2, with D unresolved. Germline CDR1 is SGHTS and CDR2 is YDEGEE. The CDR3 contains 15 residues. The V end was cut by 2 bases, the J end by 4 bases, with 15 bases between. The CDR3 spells CASSLDGRQSYGYTF. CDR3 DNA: TGTGCCAGCAGCTTAGACGGCAGGCAATCCTATGGCTACACCTTC.

In nucleotides, the CDR3 is TGTGCCAGCAGCCCGACTAGCGGTGCCTACGAGCAGTACTTC. Translated: CASSPTSGAYEQYF. The chain is built from TRBV7-2 and TRBJ2-7, with TRBD2 identical over 9 bases. Germline CDR1 reads SGHTA; CDR2 reads FQGNSA. Trimming cost V 5 bases and J 2 bases; bases outside gene matches: 4. CDR3 length: 14 amino acids.

CDR3 protein: CASTPAGQDYNEQFF. CDR3 bases: TGTGCCAGCACCCCAGCGGGACAGGACTACAATGAGCAGTTCTTC. The chain links TRBV5-4 to TRBJ2-1, with TRBD1 as a possible D gene (8 bases). Germline V gives CDR1 SGHNT, CDR2 YYREEE (reference sequence). The CDR3 extends over 15 amino acids. Trimming took 6 bases from V and 3 from J, leaving 16 bases between them.

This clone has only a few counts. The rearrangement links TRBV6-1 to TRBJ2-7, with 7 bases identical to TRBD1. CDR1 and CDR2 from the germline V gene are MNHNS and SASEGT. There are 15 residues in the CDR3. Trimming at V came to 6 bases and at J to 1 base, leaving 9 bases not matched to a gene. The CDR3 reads CASSRWGQLSYEQYF. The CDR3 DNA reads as TGTGCCAGCAGCCGGTGGGGACAGCTATCCTACGAGCAGTACTTC.

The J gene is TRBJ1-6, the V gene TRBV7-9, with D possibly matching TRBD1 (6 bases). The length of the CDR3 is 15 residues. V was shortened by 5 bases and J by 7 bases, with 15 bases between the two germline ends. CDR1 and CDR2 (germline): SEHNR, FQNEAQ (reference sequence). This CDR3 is CASSRTDSTNSPLHF. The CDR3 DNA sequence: TGTGCCAGCAGCCGGACAGATTCTACGAATTCACCCCTCCACTTT.

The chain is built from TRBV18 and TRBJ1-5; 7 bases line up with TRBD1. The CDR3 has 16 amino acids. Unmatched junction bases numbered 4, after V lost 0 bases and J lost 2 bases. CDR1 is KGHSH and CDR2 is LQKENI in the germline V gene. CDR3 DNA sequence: TGTGCCAGCTCACCACCGGGACAGCCGCGCAATCAGCCCCAGCATTTT. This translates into CASSPPGQPRNQPQHF.

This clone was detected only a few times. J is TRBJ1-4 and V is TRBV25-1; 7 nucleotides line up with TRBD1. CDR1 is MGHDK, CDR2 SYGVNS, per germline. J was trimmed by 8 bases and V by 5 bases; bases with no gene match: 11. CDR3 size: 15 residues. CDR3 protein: CASSPMEGAGEKLFF. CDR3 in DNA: TGTGCCAGCAGTCCCATGGAGGGGGCAGGGGAAAAACTGTTTTTT.

This CDR3 is CASSYRTGGSTEAFF. CDR3 DNA sequence: TGTGCCAGCAGTTATCGGACAGGGGGAAGCACTGAAGCTTTCTTT. The genes are TRBV5-4 and TRBJ1-1; 10 bases fit TRBD1. CDR3 length equals 15 residues. Germline V gives CDR1 SGHNT, CDR2 YYREEE (reference sequence). J gave up 4 bases and V 5 bases, and 8 bases lay outside the gene matches.

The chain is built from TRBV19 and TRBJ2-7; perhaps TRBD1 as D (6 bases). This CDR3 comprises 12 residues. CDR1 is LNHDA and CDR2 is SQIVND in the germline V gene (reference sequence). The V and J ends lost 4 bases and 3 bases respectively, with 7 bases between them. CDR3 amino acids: CASSTGVYEQYF. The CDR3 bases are TGTGCCAGTAGTACAGGGGTCTACGAGCAGTACTTC.

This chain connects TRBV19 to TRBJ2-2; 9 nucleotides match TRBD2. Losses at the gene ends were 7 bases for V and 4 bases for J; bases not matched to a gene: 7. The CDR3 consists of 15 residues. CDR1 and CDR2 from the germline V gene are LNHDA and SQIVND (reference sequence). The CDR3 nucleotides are TGTGCCAGTATCCGCGGGGGGGCCGGCACCGGGGAGCTGTTTTTT. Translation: CASIRGGAGTGELFF.

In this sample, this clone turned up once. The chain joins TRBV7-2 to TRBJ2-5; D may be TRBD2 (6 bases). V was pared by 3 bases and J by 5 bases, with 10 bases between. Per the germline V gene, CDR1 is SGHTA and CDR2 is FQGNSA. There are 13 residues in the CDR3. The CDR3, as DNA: TGTGCCAGCAGCTTCGGGAGCAGGGAGACCCAGTACTTC. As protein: CASSFGSRETQYF.

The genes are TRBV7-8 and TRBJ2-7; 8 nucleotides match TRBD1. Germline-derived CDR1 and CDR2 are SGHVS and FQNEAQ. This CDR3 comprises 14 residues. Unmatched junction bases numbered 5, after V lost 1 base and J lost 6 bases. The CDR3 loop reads CASSLGDQGAEQYF. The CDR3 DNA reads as TGTGCCAGCAGCTTAGGAGACCAGGGGGCCGAGCAGTACTTC.

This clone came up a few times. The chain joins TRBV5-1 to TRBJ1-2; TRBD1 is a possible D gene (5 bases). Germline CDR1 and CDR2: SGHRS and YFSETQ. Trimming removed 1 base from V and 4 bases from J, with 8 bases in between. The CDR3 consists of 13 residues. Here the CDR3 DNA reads TGCGCCAGCAGCTTGCCCGGGGGCTATGGCTACACCTTC. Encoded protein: CASSLPGGYGYTF.

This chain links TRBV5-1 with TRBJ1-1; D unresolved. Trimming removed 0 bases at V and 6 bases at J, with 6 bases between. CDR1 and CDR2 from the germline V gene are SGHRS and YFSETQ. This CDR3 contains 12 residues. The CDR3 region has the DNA TGCGCCAGCAGCTTGGTTTCGTCTGAAGCTTTCTTT. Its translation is CASSLVSSEAFF.

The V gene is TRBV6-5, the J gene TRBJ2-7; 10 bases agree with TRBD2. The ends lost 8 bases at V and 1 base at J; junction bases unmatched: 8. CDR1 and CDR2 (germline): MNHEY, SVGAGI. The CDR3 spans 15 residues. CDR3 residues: CASSERAGGSYEQYF. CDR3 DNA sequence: TGTGCCAGCTCAGAGCGAGCGGGAGGGTCCTACGAGCAGTACTTC.

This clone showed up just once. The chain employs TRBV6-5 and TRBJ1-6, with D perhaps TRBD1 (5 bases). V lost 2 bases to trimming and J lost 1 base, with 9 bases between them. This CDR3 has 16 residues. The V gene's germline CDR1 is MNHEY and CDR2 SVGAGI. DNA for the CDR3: TGTGCCAGCAGTTACGGGGGGGGATCCTATAATTCACCCCTCCACTTT. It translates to CASSYGGGSYNSPLHF.

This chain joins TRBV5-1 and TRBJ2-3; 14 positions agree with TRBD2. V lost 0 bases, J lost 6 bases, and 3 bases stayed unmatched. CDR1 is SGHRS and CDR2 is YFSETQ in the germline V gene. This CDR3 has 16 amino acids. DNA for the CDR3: TGCGCCAGCAGCTTGGGGACTAGCGGGAGGCTCGATACGCAGTATTTT. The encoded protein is CASSLGTSGRLDTQYF.

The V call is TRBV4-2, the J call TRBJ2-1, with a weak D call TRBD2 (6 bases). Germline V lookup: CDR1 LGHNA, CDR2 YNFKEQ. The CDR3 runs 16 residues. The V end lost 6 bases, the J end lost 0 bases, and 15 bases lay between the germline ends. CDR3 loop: CASRKGDSSSYNEQFF. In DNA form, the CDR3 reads TGTGCCAGCAGAAAAGGGGACTCCAGCTCCTACAATGAGCAGTTCTTC.